This T cell receptor beta chain appears in the sequencing data of a study of spatial heterogeneity in lung cancer. The CDR3 length is 15 residues. The germline gives CDR1 GTSNPN, CDR2 SVGIG (reference sequence). The V gene end was trimmed by 2 bases and the J gene end by 7 bases; junction bases not matched to a gene: 5. This clonotype has ten or more counts. A library prepared for alpha chains yielded this beta chain as an off-target read; its size is of little meaning. The time point is: sample taken at primary tumor resection. One entry per CDR3 protein results from TCRdb running MiXCR on the 5' RACE reads. This table has about 5,700 distinct CDR3 sequences, under 15% appearing once.

The input for sequencing was lung tissue, taken at surgery. The chain recombines TRBV30 with TRBJ2-1, with 13 nucleotides matching TRBD2. The origin of this receptor is a human donor with early-stage non-small cell lung cancer. CDR3 sequence: CAWSPGLAGRNEQFF. The CDR3 bases are TGTGCCTGGAGTCCGGGACTAGCGGGGCGTAATGAGCAGTTCTTC. Variable domain in full (rest from reference TRBV30 and TRBJ2-1): SQTIHQWPATLVQPVGSPLSLECTVEGTSNPNLYWYRQAAGRGLQLLFYSVGIGQISSEVPQNLSASRPQDRQFILSSKKLLLSDSGFYLCAWSPGLAGRNEQFFGPGTRLTVL.